Listed below are T cell receptor beta chains from one sample, sequenced in a study of cytomegalovirus exposure and HLA in healthy donors. Using immunoSEQ multiplex PCR, the repertoire was profiled, and TCRdb retains in-frame clones only, with some absent. The data show about 140,000 clones, with 75% to 90% seen just once and about 7.5% held by the top ten. Input material: PBMCs. These receptors were collected from a woman aged 45-59 years in good health and CMV-seropositive. CDR3s include the opening cysteine and the closing phenylalanine or tryptophan. The order of the fields is V gene, CDR3 length, D gene, J gene, clone size, CDR3 protein, CDR3 DNA. A D gene is named only where the DNA matches it firmly. Clone size, where shown, is once, few, many, or a class for clones that have expanded.

>TRBV7-2|15|.|TRBJ2-7|few
CASSLGGVRTYEQYF
TGTGCCAGCAGCTTAGGCGGAGTTAGAACCTACGAGCAGTACTTC
>TRBV7-8|20|.|TRBJ2-1|.
CASSLVEGRYLFSSYNEQFF
TGTGCCAGCAGCTTAGTTGAGGGCAGGTATCTCTTTAGCTCCTACAATGAGCAGTTCTTC
>TRBV5-4|16|TRBD2|TRBJ2-3|once
CASSLQLAGSTDTQYF
TGTGCCAGCAGCCTACAACTAGCGGGAAGCACAGATACGCAGTATTTT
>TRBV30|13|TRBD2|TRBJ2-1|few
CAWGTSRNNEQFF
TGTGCCTGGGGGACTAGCCGTAACAATGAGCAGTTCTTC
>TRBV5-1|14|.|TRBJ2-3|.
CASSLGQSTDTQYF
TGCGCCAGCAGCTTGGGACAGAGCACAGATACGCAGTATTTT
>TRBV7-9|11|.|TRBJ2-1|.
CASSPYNEQFF
TGTGCCAGCAGCCCTTACAATGAGCAGTTCTTC
>TRBV19|13|.|TRBJ1-1|.
CASSRIEGTEAFF
TGTGCCAGTAGTAGAATAGAGGGTACTGAAGCTTTCTTT
>TRBV29-1|14|TRBD1|TRBJ2-3|.
CSVPDREGPDTQYF
TGCAGCGTACCCGACAGGGAAGGTCCAGATACGCAGTATTTT
>TRBV5-1|16|.|TRBJ1-4|.
CASSLIGTGCNEKLFF
TGCGCCAGCAGTCTTATCGGAACAGGGTGTAATGAAAAACTGTTTTTT
>TRBV19|15|TRBD1|TRBJ1-5|.
CASSIEGTAYQPQHF
TGTGCCAGTAGTATAGAGGGGACAGCGTATCAGCCCCAGCATTTT
>TRBV7-3|15|.|TRBJ2-5|.
CASGPNHRIQETQYF
TGTGCCAGCGGCCCCAATCACAGGATCCAAGAGACCCAGTACTTC
>TRBV4-1|17|.|TRBJ1-5|.
CASSQDGMGAGDQPQHF
TGCGCCAGCAGCCAAGACGGGATGGGGGCTGGGGATCAGCCCCAGCATTTT
>TRBV27|14|TRBD1|TRBJ1-5|.
CASRTGLGDQPQHF
TGTGCCAGCCGGACAGGGTTAGGGGATCAGCCCCAGCATTTT
>TRBV11-2|14|.|TRBJ2-7|.
CASSWGPTGYEQYF
TGTGCCAGCAGCTGGGGGCCCACGGGGTACGAGCAGTACTTC
>TRBV11-2|15|.|TRBJ2-1|many
CASSFQRAVGNEQFF
TGTGCCAGCAGCTTCCAGCGGGCAGTGGGGAATGAGCAGTTCTTC
>TRBV7-2|12|.|TRBJ1-1|few
CASSSRQDQAFF
TGTGCCAGCAGCTCTAGACAGGACCAAGCTTTCTTT
>TRBV7-2|15|.|TRBJ1-5|once
CASSLDLGGNQPQHF
TGTGCCAGCAGCTTAGATTTAGGGGGCAATCAGCCCCAGCATTTT
>TRBV30|15|TRBD2|TRBJ2-1|.
CACKGLAGKYNEQFF
TGTGCCTGTAAAGGACTAGCGGGCAAATACAATGAGCAGTTCTTC
>TRBV6-5|11|.|TRBJ1-2|.
CASSYRGGYTF
TGTGCCAGCAGTTACCGGGGGGGCTACACCTTC
>TRBV7-8|16|.|TRBJ1-1|.
CASSLAYDSTGTEAFF
TGTGCCAGCAGCTTAGCGTACGACAGTACGGGCACTGAAGCTTTCTTT
>TRBV27|13|.|TRBJ2-1|once
CASSSSSYNEQFF
TGTGCCAGCAGTTCCAGCTCCTACAATGAGCAGTTCTTC
>TRBV7-9|16|.|TRBJ1-2|.
CSSSLAVRWSHYGYTF
TGTTCCAGCAGCTTAGCCGTCCGTTGGAGCCACTATGGCTACACCTTC
>TRBV2|13|TRBD1|TRBJ2-1|.
CARGTGQDNEQFF
TGTGCCAGAGGGACAGGGCAAGACAATGAGCAGTTCTTC
>TRBV5-4|14|TRBD2|TRBJ2-3|few
CASSGGSATDTQYF
TGTGCCAGCAGCGGCGGGAGTGCGACAGATACGCAGTATTTT
>TRBV5-4|20|.|TRBJ2-5|.
CASSLAPRGMVTESQETQYF
TGTGCCAGCAGCTTGGCCCCCCGAGGGATGGTGACTGAAAGCCAAGAGACCCAGTACTTC
>TRBV14|15|TRBD1|TRBJ2-2|.
CASSQALRGSGELFF
TGTGCCAGCAGCCAAGCCCTCAGGGGGTCCGGGGAGCTGTTTTTT
>TRBV5-1|15|TRBD2|TRBJ2-1|.
CATSAGTSPINEQFF
TGCGCCACCTCAGCCGGGACTAGCCCCATTAATGAGCAGTTCTTC
>TRBV5-1|16|.|TRBJ2-2|.
CASRLTDSSNTGELFF
TGCGCCAGCAGACTAACTGACAGTTCGAACACCGGGGAGCTGTTTTTT
>TRBV15|12|.|TRBJ2-5|.
CATRRRGETQYF
TGTGCCACCAGGAGGCGGGGAGAGACCCAGTACTTC
>TRBV15|17|TRBD1|TRBJ1-5|.
CATSRVLPGQGEDRQHF
TGTGCCACCAGCAGAGTACTGCCGGGACAGGGGGAGGACCGGCAGCATTTT
>TRBV19|15|.|TRBJ2-5|.
CASSDRSGVAETQYF
TGTGCCAGTAGTGACCGATCGGGGGTGGCGGAGACCCAGTACTTC
>TRBV28|12|.|TRBJ1-2|.
CASHRVSYGYTF
TGTGCCAGCCACAGGGTCTCCTATGGCTACACCTTC
>TRBV7-9|14|.|TRBJ2-1|.
CASSLDVSYNEQFF
TGTGCCAGCAGCTTAGATGTCAGTTACAATGAGCAGTTCTTC
>TRBV7-9|14|.|TRBJ2-7|.
CASSPGLNSYEQYF
TGTGCCAGCAGCCCGGGACTTAACTCCTACGAGCAGTACTTC
>TRBV7-2|16|.|TRBJ2-7|.
CASSLGTAIPVYEQYF
TGTGCCAGCAGCTTAGGGACAGCAATCCCCGTCTACGAGCAGTACTTC
>TRBV5-1|14|TRBD2|TRBJ2-4|.
CASSPLAGENIQYF
TGCGCCAGCAGCCCCCTAGCGGGGGAAAACATTCAGTACTTC
>TRBV18|14|TRBD1|TRBJ1-2|.
CASSSTTGGDGYTF
TGTGCCAGCTCATCTACCACAGGGGGCGACGGCTACACCTTC
>TRBV5-1|15|.|TRBJ1-3|.
CASSLTGGSGNTIYF
TGCGCCAGCAGCTTGACGGGGGGCTCTGGAAACACCATATATTTT
>TRBV18|15|.|TRBJ2-1|.
CASSPRQGTNNEQFF
TGTGCCAGCTCACCACGACAGGGGACTAACAATGAGCAGTTCTTC
>TRBV27|15|TRBD2|TRBJ2-1|.
CASSFRLAEGNEQFF
TGTGCCAGCAGTTTTAGACTAGCGGAAGGCAATGAGCAGTTCTTC
>TRBV6-5|13|.|TRBJ2-2|hyperexpanded
CASSYLNTGELFF
TGTGCCAGCAGTTACCTAAACACCGGGGAGCTGTTTTTT
>TRBV18|16|TRBD1|TRBJ2-2|.
CASSPQVTGGTGELFF
TGTGCCAGCTCACCACAGGTCACAGGGGGCACCGGGGAGCTGTTTTTT
>TRBV5-1|15|.|TRBJ2-1|.
CASSLAADSYHEQFF
TGCGCCAGCAGCTTGGCTGCCGACTCCTACCATGAGCAGTTCTTC
>TRBV6-6|14|.|TRBJ1-5|.
CASSYGRVGQPQHF
TGTGCCAGCAGTTACGGGCGGGTCGGGCAGCCCCAGCATTTT
>TRBV19|14|.|TRBJ2-3|.
CASSARVETDTQYF
TGTGCCAGCTCTGCCAGGGTGGAGACAGATACGCAGTATTTT
>TRBV29-1|15|TRBD2|TRBJ2-3|.
CSSIGTSGSTDTQYF
TGCAGCTCTATCGGGACTAGCGGGAGCACAGATACGCAGTATTTT
>TRBV27|18|.|TRBJ1-5|.
CASSPEGWGGVSNQPQHF
TGTGCCAGCAGCCCGGAGGGATGGGGGGGGGTTAGCAATCAGCCCCAGCATTTT
>TRBV4-2|14|TRBD2|TRBJ2-7|.
CASSQGPAGGEQYF
TGTGCCAGCAGCCAAGGGCCCGCGGGGGGCGAGCAGTACTTC
>TRBV4-1|16|TRBD2|TRBJ2-1|.
CASSQTSGTSYNEQFF
TGCGCCAGCAGCCAGACTAGCGGGACCTCCTACAATGAGCAGTTCTTC
>TRBV7-9|14|TRBD1|TRBJ1-1|few
CASSSRTGQIEAFF
TGTGCCAGCAGCTCACGGACAGGACAGATTGAAGCTTTCTTT
>TRBV19|15|.|TRBJ2-3|.
CASSIFRTGTDTQYF
TGTGCCAGTAGTATATTTCGGACAGGCACAGATACGCAGTATTTT
>TRBV7-3|16|TRBD2|TRBJ2-1|.
CASSLVAGGAYNEQFF
TGTGCCAGCAGCTTGGTAGCGGGAGGGGCGTACAATGAGCAGTTCTTC
>TRBV9|16|TRBD1|TRBJ2-1|.
CASSPQGRTGGKEQFF
TGTGCCAGCAGCCCCCAAGGGAGGACAGGGGGCAAGGAGCAGTTCTTC
>TRBV5-1|14|TRBD2|TRBJ2-1|.
CASSLDSGYNEQFF
TGCGCCAGCAGCTTGGATAGCGGGTACAATGAGCAGTTCTTC
>TRBV11-3|16|.|TRBJ2-7|.
CASSRGRSAGDYEQYF
TGTGCCAGCAGCCGCGGTAGGAGCGCCGGGGACTACGAGCAGTACTTC
>TRBV5-1|15|.|TRBJ2-2|.
CASSEGLPGTGELFF
TGCGCCAGCTCCGAGGGACTCCCCGGTACTGGGGAGCTGTTTTTT
>TRBV7-9|16|.|TRBJ2-5|once
CASSLVPVRREETQYF
TGTGCCAGCAGCTTAGTTCCAGTCCGGAGGGAAGAGACCCAGTACTTC